The clone carrying this T cell receptor beta chain was detected a few times. Antigen: not known. Unique molecular identifiers were carried by the TCR beta cDNA libraries. TCRdb processed the PCR reads anew with MiXCR; each CDR3 protein has one entry. The sample yields hundreds of thousands of distinct CDR3 sequences, less than 35% seen once. The sample is drawn from a study of post-analysis software for immune sequencing data. Study observations and caveats: The normalized Chao1 diversity of multiple sclerosis patients was significantly lower than that of controls. Roughly 5 TRBV segments (TRBV5-6, TRBV5-1 and TRBV20-1 among them) occurred more frequently in patients than in controls. The F measure placed samples prepared in the same batch into strongly shared clusters.

CDR3 length: 13 residues. V lost 4 bases, J lost 6 bases, and 10 bases lay in between. This clonotype originated in a girl aged 5 to 17 with multiple sclerosis. V is TRBV12-3 or TRBV12-4 and J is TRBJ1-5; D is unclear. The sample was blood. CDR3 loop: CASSSRAGQPQHF. CDR3 in DNA: TGTGCCAGCAGTTCCCGGGCGGGTCAGCCCCAGCATTTT.